One and the same sample provided the 30 T cell receptor beta chains below, sequenced in a study of shared clonotypes between healthy human individuals. Produced via immunoSEQ multiplex PCR; TCRdb's table is partial and in-frame only. The table lists hundreds of thousands of clones, about 97% of them singletons. Sequencing used naive CD4+ T cells sorted from blood. Subset denoted: CD45RA+ positively selected. The origin of the receptors is a woman in her thirties in good health.

The chain uses TRBV19 and TRBJ2-3; 7 positions match TRBD2. The CDR3 extends over 15 amino acids. The V segment lost 4 bases and the J segment 2 bases; nucleotides outside the gene matches: 6. CDR1 is LNHDA, CDR2 SQIVND, per germline (reference sequence). The CDR3 sequence is CASSRLAEHTDTQYF. CDR3 sequence (DNA): TGTGCCAGTAGTAGGCTAGCGGAGCACACAGATACGCAGTATTTT. The full variable domain, rest sourced from reference TRBV19 and TRBJ2-3, is DGGITQSPKYLFRKEGQNVTLSCEQNLNHDAMYWYRQDPGQGLRLIYYSQIVNDFQKGDIAEGYSVSREKKESFPLTVTSAQKNPTAFYLCASSRLAEHTDTQYFGPGTRLTVL.

The chain links TRBV6-6 to TRBJ2-7; either TRBD1 or TRBD2 may fit D (5 bases each). The CDR3 extends over 14 amino acids. Germline V lookup: CDR1 MNHNY, CDR2 SVGAGI (reference sequence). V was clipped by 0 bases and J by 3 bases, with 9 bases between them. CDR3 bases: TGTGCCAGCAGTTACTCGGGACGTGGCTACGAGCAGTACTTC. It yields the protein CASSYSGRGYEQYF.

The rearrangement joins TRBV23-1 to TRBJ2-2; D perhaps matches TRBD1 (5 bases). TRBV23-1 is labeled an ORF, and its function is uncertain. This CDR3 has 15 amino acids. V lost 0 bases and J 5 bases, leaving 10 bases between the germline ends. The CDR3 sequence is CASSQSPGLTGELFF. In nucleotides, the CDR3 is TGCGCCAGCAGTCAATCACCAGGGTTAACCGGGGAGCTGTTTTTT.

V gene TRBV28 combines with J gene TRBJ1-2; 9 bases are a match to TRBD1. Per germline, CDR1 MDHEN and CDR2 SYDVKM. The J segment lost 6 bases and the V segment lost 5 bases, leaving 13 bases of the junction unmatched. The CDR3 extends over 16 amino acids. CDR3 bases: TGTGCCAGCAGTATAGAGATGGGACAGGGAAGACATGGCTACACCTTC. This encodes CASSIEMGQGRHGYTF.

This clone was seen just once. The chain recombines TRBV5-1 with TRBJ2-7; D is undetermined. Per the germline V gene, CDR1 is SGHRS and CDR2 is YFSETQ. V shed 4 bases and J shed 7 bases, with 15 bases lying between them. The CDR3 length is 13 residues. CDR3 DNA: TGCGCCAGCAGCGAAGACCCCTTAGGAGAGCAGTACTTC. Amino acid sequence: CASSEDPLGEQYF.

The chain combines TRBV6-5 with TRBJ1-1; D is uncertain. Germline values: CDR1 MNHEY, CDR2 SVGAGI. The CDR3 totals 14 residues. V lost 2 bases to trimming and J lost 5 bases, with 12 bases between them. The CDR3 region has the DNA TGTGCCAGCAGTTACCAAGCAATGGAAACTGAAGCTTTCTTT. Translated, it gives CASSYQAMETEAFF.

The chain is built from TRBV19 and TRBJ1-1, with a tentative D call TRBD1 (6 bases). CDR1 and CDR2 from the germline V gene are LNHDA and SQIVND (reference sequence). The CDR3 covers 16 residues. V gave up 7 bases and J gave up 5 bases, with 23 bases separating them. For the CDR3, the DNA is TGTGCCAGTACCCCCCCCTACAGGGAGGGAAGGACTGAAGCTTTCTTT. Protein: CASTPPYREGRTEAFF.

The chain recombines TRBV19 with TRBJ1-2; 7 nucleotides line up with TRBD1. The germline CDR1 and CDR2 sequences are LNHDA and SQIVND (reference sequence). The CDR3 has 15 residues. V shed 5 bases and J 0 bases; nucleotides not matched to a gene: 6. For the CDR3, the DNA is TGTGCCAGTAGTTTTCGCGACAGGGCTAACTATGGCTACACCTTC. Its translation is CASSFRDRANYGYTF.

This chain uses TRBV28 with TRBJ1-1, with 7 bases lining up with TRBD1. The germline V gene encodes CDR1 MDHEN and CDR2 SYDVKM. This CDR3 region has 16 residues. V lost 3 bases, J lost 3 bases, and 10 bases stayed unmatched. CDR3: CASSFLLGQADTEAFF. DNA of the CDR3: TGTGCCAGCAGTTTTCTCCTAGGACAGGCTGACACTGAAGCTTTCTTT.

The rearrangement uses TRBV10-3 and TRBJ1-1; TRBD1 is a possible D gene (5 bases). CDR1 ENHRY and CDR2 SYGVKD come from the germline V gene. The V and J ends lost 1 base and 1 base respectively, with 13 bases between them. CDR3 length equals 16 residues. For the CDR3, the DNA is TGTGCCATCAGTGAGTTAACGGGGGGTCCGAACACTGAAGCTTTCTTT. This gives the protein CAISELTGGPNTEAFF.

DNA of the CDR3: TGTGCCGTGGGGGAACATTTGGGCCAGCCCCAGCATTTT. Translation gives CAVGEHLGQPQHF. The chain joins TRBV7-7 to TRBJ1-5; a possible D gene is TRBD1 (5 bases). The CDR3 sequence is 13 residues long. Germline-derived CDR1 and CDR2 are SSHAT and FNYEAQ (reference sequence). Between the trimmed V and J ends, which lost 11 bases and 7 bases, there was a span of 18 bases. Together with reference TRBV7-7 and TRBJ1-5, the CDR3 gives the full variable domain: GAGVSQSPRYKVTKRGQDVTLRCDPISSHATLYWYQQALGQGPEFLTYFNYEAQPDKSGLPSDRFSAERPEGSISTLTIQRTEQRDSAMYRCAVGEHLGQPQHFGDGTRLSIL.

The rearrangement joins TRBV18 to TRBJ2-7; D not certain. Germline-derived CDR1 and CDR2 are KGHSH and LQKENI. The CDR3 totals 12 residues. V dropped 4 bases and J dropped 0 bases, with 4 bases sitting between them. The CDR3 sequence is CASSLVSYEQYF. CDR3 in DNA: TGTGCCAGCTCACTTGTCTCCTACGAGCAGTACTTC.

The chain employs TRBV28 and TRBJ2-5, with TRBD2 identical over 13 bases. CDR3 size: 15 residues. Germline trimming cut 7 bases from V and 2 bases from J; bases unmatched to any gene: 4. The germline gives CDR1 MDHEN, CDR2 SYDVKM. Written as DNA, the CDR3 is TGTGCCAGCACCGGGACTAGCGGGACGCAAGAGACCCAGTACTTC. It codes for CASTGTSGTQETQYF.

CDR3 DNA: TGTGCCAGCAGCCTTGCTACAGGGGCTAGCGGCCTCTCCTACAATGAGCAGTTCTTC. Translated: CASSLATGASGLSYNEQFF. The chain carries TRBV4-2 and TRBJ2-1; D assignment may be TRBD1 or TRBD2 (7 bases each). Between the trimmed V and J ends, which lost 4 bases and 0 bases, there was a span of 22 bases. Per the germline V gene, CDR1 is LGHNA and CDR2 is YNFKEQ. This CDR3 comprises 19 residues.

The genes are TRBV28 and TRBJ2-7, with 7 bases matching TRBD2. Germline-derived CDR1 and CDR2 are MDHEN and SYDVKM. The CDR3 length is 14 residues. The V gene end was trimmed by 7 bases and the J gene end by 4 bases; junction bases not matched to a gene: 10. The DNA for the CDR3 is TGTGCCAGCAAGGGGCTAGCGGCCCTTTACGAGCAGTACTTC. This gives the protein CASKGLAALYEQYF.

J is TRBJ2-5 and V is TRBV2, with D unclear. The CDR3 is 15 residues long. The ends were cut back, 0 bases at V and 5 bases at J, with 13 bases in the middle. Looked up from germline, CDR1 is SNHLY and CDR2 is FYNNEI. The CDR3, as DNA: TGTGCCAGCAGTGAAGCGGCGGAATGGTTGGAGACCCAGTACTTC. This translates into CASSEAAEWLETQYF.

This rearrangement joins TRBV6-5 to TRBJ2-1, with D perhaps TRBD2 (6 bases). Germline CDR1 reads MNHEY; CDR2 reads SVGAGI. The CDR3 length is 16 residues. V was cut by 0 bases and J by 6 bases, with 15 bases left in between. CDR3: CASSYSWGEGINEQFF. DNA of the CDR3: TGTGCCAGCAGTTACTCGTGGGGGGAAGGCATCAATGAGCAGTTCTTC.

This chain connects TRBV11-2 to TRBJ2-7; 8 bases line up with TRBD2. The CDR3 is 15 residues long. CDR1 and CDR2 (germline): SGHAT, FQNNGV. Unmatched junction bases numbered 5, after V lost 0 bases and J lost 4 bases. The CDR3 protein is CASSLELGGRYEQYF. The CDR3 DNA sequence: TGTGCCAGCAGCTTAGAGTTAGGCGGGAGGTACGAGCAGTACTTC.

V usage is TRBV6-1 and J usage is TRBJ2-3; 10 nucleotides align to TRBD2. CDR3 length: 15 amino acids. Losses at the gene ends were 5 bases for V and 3 bases for J; bases not matched to a gene: 5. Germline-derived CDR1 and CDR2 are MNHNS and SASEGT. The CDR3 loop is CASSKLAGTTDTQYF. The CDR3 region has the DNA TGTGCCAGCAGTAAACTAGCGGGAACAACAGATACGCAGTATTTT.

The chain combines TRBV30 with TRBJ2-7; the match to TRBD2 covers 7 bases. Germline V gene data show CDR1 as GTSNPN and CDR2 as SVGIG (reference sequence). V gave up 2 bases and J gave up 3 bases; unmatched junction bases: 7. The CDR3 contains 14 residues. CDR3 sequence reads: CAWSTPGGSYEQYF. The DNA for the CDR3 is TGTGCCTGGAGTACCCCGGGCGGGAGCTACGAGCAGTACTTC.

V is TRBV15 and J is TRBJ1-1; TRBD1 aligns across 7 bases. The CDR3 contains 14 residues. The germline V gene encodes CDR1 LNHNV and CDR2 YYDKDF (reference sequence). Losses at the gene ends were 5 bases for V and 2 bases for J; bases not matched to a gene: 5. This CDR3 reads CATSQTGSNTEAFF. The CDR3, as DNA: TGTGCCACCAGCCAGACAGGGTCCAACACTGAAGCTTTCTTT.

The V call is TRBV10-2, the J call TRBJ1-4; D is unresolved. CDR3 size: 13 residues. Germline V gene sequence: CDR1 WSHSY, CDR2 SAAADI. Trimming removed 8 bases at V and 0 bases at J, with 7 bases between. Written as DNA, the CDR3 is TGCGCCAGCTCTGGGGCAACTAATGAAAAACTGTTTTTT. This codes for CASSGATNEKLFF.

The chain carries TRBV28 and TRBJ2-1, with D uncertain. The V end lost 4 bases, the J end lost 8 bases, and 21 bases lay between the germline ends. Germline lookup yields CDR1 MDHEN and CDR2 SYDVKM. The CDR3 consists of 16 residues. CDR3 in DNA: TGTGCCAGCAGTTCCATTCTCCCCGGGCGAAAGGATGAGCAGTTCTTC. This codes for CASSSILPGRKDEQFF.

The chain recombines TRBV5-1 with TRBJ2-7; D is unresolved. CDR1 SGHRS and CDR2 YFSETQ come from the germline V gene. The CDR3 runs 13 residues. V lost 0 bases to trimming and J lost 4 bases, with 8 bases between them. The CDR3 here is CASSLDNGYEQYF. The CDR3 nucleotides are TGCGCCAGCAGCTTGGACAATGGTTACGAGCAGTACTTC.

CDR3 sequence reads: CATGGQPYNEQFF. CDR3 coding DNA: TGTGCCACAGGGGGACAGCCTTACAATGAGCAGTTCTTC. V and J are TRBV28 and TRBJ2-1, with 7 bases identical to TRBD1. The germline CDR1 and CDR2 sequences are MDHEN and SYDVKM. The CDR3 is 13 residues long. V lost 10 bases and J lost 4; bases outside the gene matches: 7.

The chain recombines TRBV28 with TRBJ2-3; D remains unclear. Trimming pared 2 bases from V and 8 bases from J, leaving 11 bases between. Germline values: CDR1 MDHEN, CDR2 SYDVKM. The CDR3 extends over 13 amino acids. CDR3 DNA sequence: TGTGCCAGCAGTTTACCCAGGCTGGGTACGCAGTATTTT. It encodes CASSLPRLGTQYF.

The chain joins TRBV28 to TRBJ2-1; 10 nucleotides align to TRBD1. The ends lost 6 bases at V and 2 bases at J; junction bases unmatched: 7. This CDR3 comprises 16 residues. The germline CDR1 and CDR2 sequences are MDHEN and SYDVKM. This CDR3 reads CASRQRTGGPYNEQFF. CDR3 DNA: TGTGCCAGCAGACAAAGGACAGGGGGGCCCTACAATGAGCAGTTCTTC.

This rearrangement joins TRBV5-1 to TRBJ2-6; no firm D call. Germline lookup yields CDR1 SGHRS and CDR2 YFSETQ. V lost 0 bases and J 0 bases, leaving 10 bases between the germline ends. The CDR3 runs to 17 residues. CDR3 region: CASSLGFTSSGANVLTF. In nucleotides, the CDR3 is TGCGCCAGCAGCTTGGGGTTTACGAGCTCTGGGGCCAACGTCCTGACTTTC. Full variable domain (rest looked up from reference TRBV5-1 and TRBJ2-6): KAGVTQTPRYLIKTRGQQVTLSCSPISGHRSVSWYQQTPGQGLQFLFEYFSETQRNKGNFPGRFSGRQFSNSRSEMNVSTLELGDSALYLCASSLGFTSSGANVLTFGAGSRLTVL.

The rearrangement uses TRBV10-1 and TRBJ2-5; D remains ambiguous. The J call is in doubt because the DNA end fits TRBJ2-7 better. This CDR3 comprises 14 residues. From germline, CDR1 is WNHNN and CDR2 SYGVQD (reference sequence). CDR3 amino acids: CASSDPLGGYEQYF. The CDR3 bases are TGCGCCAGCAGTGACCCGCTTGGCGGTTACGAGCAGTACTTC.

The chain combines TRBV30 with TRBJ2-2; D remains unclear. In germline, CDR1 is GTSNPN, CDR2 SVGIG (reference sequence). V lost 4 bases to trimming and J lost 1 base, with 7 bases between them. The CDR3 is made up of 13 amino acids. Here the CDR3 DNA reads TGTGCCTGGATTAGAGGGAACACCGGGGAGCTGTTTTTT. Its protein is CAWIRGNTGELFF.